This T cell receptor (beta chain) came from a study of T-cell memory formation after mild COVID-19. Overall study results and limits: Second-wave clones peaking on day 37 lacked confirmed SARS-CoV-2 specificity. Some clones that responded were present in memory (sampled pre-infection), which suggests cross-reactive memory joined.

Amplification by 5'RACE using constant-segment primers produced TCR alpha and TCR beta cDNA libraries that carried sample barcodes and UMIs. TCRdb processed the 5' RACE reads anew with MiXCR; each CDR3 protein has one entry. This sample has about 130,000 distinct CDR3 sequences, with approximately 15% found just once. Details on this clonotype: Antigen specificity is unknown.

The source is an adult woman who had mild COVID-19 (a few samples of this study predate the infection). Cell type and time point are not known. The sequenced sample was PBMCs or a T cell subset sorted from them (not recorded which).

In nucleotides, the CDR3 is TGTGCCTGGAGGGGCATGGGATACACTGAAGCTTTCTTT. It yields the protein CAWRGMGYTEAFF. The V call is TRBV30, the J call TRBJ1-1; D is unresolved. Trimming left V 3 bases short and J 3 bases short, with 11 bases between. CDR1 is GTSNPN and CDR2 is SVGIG in the germline V gene (reference sequence). This CDR3 has 13 residues.